This T cell receptor (beta chain) comes out of a study of T cell responses to AZD1222 COVID-19 vaccine. Study findings and constraints: Spike was spanned by vaccine-associated CD4 TCRs, with dominance at 160-218 and 743-854. Seropositive AZD1222 recipients at baseline numbered only 6 or 7. As reported, nearly half of all spike-specific TCRs target variant regions that are unmutated.

Clones were sequenced by immunoSEQ multiplex PCR, and TCRdb holds only the in-frame ones, with some missing. The sample comprises about 160,000 clones, under 95% of which are singletons, and less than 1.3% rests with the top ten. About this clone itself: Its antigen is as yet unknown.

Second doses that came at about 4 or about 12 weeks were put together. The length of the CDR3 is 14 residues. Germline CDR1 reads MNHNY; CDR2 reads SVGAGI (reference sequence). The V gene lost 7 bases and the J gene lost 6 bases, with 15 bases spanning the gap. This rearrangement joins TRBV6-6 to TRBJ2-2; D gene unclear. The receptor's source is an adult who received the AZD1222 COVID-19 vaccine. The sequenced sample was peripheral blood, obtained 28 days after the second AZD1222 dose. Written as DNA, the CDR3 is TGTGCCAGCATGGCTGCTCCCCTTGCCGGGGAGCTGTTTTTT. Protein product: CASMAAPLAGELFF.